This T cell receptor beta chain was found in a study of T cell responses to AZD1222 COVID-19 vaccine. The CDR3 is 13 amino acids. Trimming cost V 4 bases and J 9 bases; bases outside gene matches: 6. The germline CDR1 and CDR2 sequences are SGHAT and FQDESV (reference sequence). As regards this clone: Its target is unknown.

Findings and caveats of the study: Unmutated variant regions are reportedly targeted by nearly half of spike-specific TCRs. The donors showed a predominance of white British ancestry and of females, with possible underestimation of clonal diversity. Spike-wide vaccine-associated CD4 TCRs dominated at 160-218 and 743-854.

Using immunoSEQ multiplex PCR, the repertoire was profiled, and TCRdb retains in-frame clones only, with some absent. This sample has 100,000 to 140,000 clones, with roughly 90% found just once. This material consisted of peripheral blood, taken on day 0 of AZD1222 vaccination. This sequence joins TRBV11-1 and TRBJ2-1; 7 bases align to TRBD1. This receptor was identified in an adult in good health. The CDR3 protein is CASSSTGLGEQFF. Here the CDR3 DNA reads TGTGCCAGCAGCTCGACAGGGTTGGGTGAGCAGTTCTTC.